This T cell receptor beta chain appears in the sequencing data of a study of T cells in tuberculosis (dated by TCRdb to the late 2010s). At the level of the whole study: The study combined CD1B tetramers and high-throughput TCR immunosequencing to characterize T cells specific for the mycobacterial lipid antigen glucose monomycolate (GMM). Active tuberculosis patient PBMC were archived before or within 7 days of starting standard anti-tuberculosis treatment. In a South African clinical cohort, IGRA-negative adolescents, IGRA-positive adolescents with latent tuberculosis and adults with active tuberculosis were compared, with roughly 9 people in each group.

The full study reports these points: An accuracy of 87% (AUROC around 0.91) was reached by a classifier using the diverse GMM-specific repertoire, compared with about 65% accuracy when GEM motif frequencies were used. Clinical samples were chosen by availability of cryopreserved specimens, and active tuberculosis cases were adults while controls were adolescents. Compared with IGRA-negative controls, TCR-alpha repertoires from active tuberculosis had smaller mean NN-distances to GMM-specific TCRs, which suggests clonal expansion of these TCRs. Shorter CDR3-alpha lengths in active tuberculosis patients partly drove the smaller NN-distances, and the TCR-beta difference was not statistically significant.

A remark on this clone: What this receptor recognizes is not known. No per-base quality is available; no much larger clone lies one base away.

The immunoSEQ multiplex PCR assay was used to generate TCR libraries, with TCR-beta and/or TCR-alpha/delta assays applied to each sample. The amplified TCR libraries were sequenced on the Illumina high-throughput platform. Concerning the study's data processing: Clustering and dimensionality reduction relied on pairwise TCRdist distances among GMM-specific receptors from T cells that were either sorted ex vivo or expanded in vitro. The score assigned to each clinical repertoire was mean NN-distance, meaning the average TCRdist to the nearest 10% of tetramer-positive reference sequences. To compute GEM TCR motif frequency, the fraction of unique TCRs matching known GEM sequences by V/J usage and CDR3 length was calculated. Linear discriminant analysis with leave-one-out cross-validation, implemented in scikit-learn, was used to classify active tuberculosis. TCRdb mirrors the immuneACCESS table, restricted to in-frame sequences. Some clones are absent from its copies; in checked studies, under half trace to an unresolved V gene, and the reason for the others is unknown. D and trimming come from the DNA, and the V and J calls and clone size come from that table. Counted in this sample were approximately 31,000 clones; 86% of them appeared once. Of the sample, around 5.5% is held by the ten largest clones.

The germline V end is reduced by 5 bases and the J end by 5 bases; junction bases left unmatched: 2. The CDR3, from cysteine to phenylalanine, totals 13 residues. Here the CDR3 DNA is all that survives: 39 bases in frame from base 1. From the germline V gene (reference sequence), CDR1 is SSHAT and CDR2 is FNYEAQ. The time point label here, explained by the study, means: new active TB diagnosis, blood taken before or within 7 days of starting treatment. Patients with active tuberculosis were defined as newly diagnosed, HIV-seronegative South African adults aged 18 years or older. Confirmation of active tuberculosis was obtained by positive sputum smear microscopy and/or positive M. tuberculosis culture. Unsorted cryopreserved PBMC were immunosequenced, covering on average about 96,000 T cells per clinical donor.

The source is an adult with tuberculosis. In this chain, TRBV7-7 is recombined with TRBJ2-2, with 7 middle bases fitting TRBD2. The sequencing used PBMCs, collected at tuberculosis diagnosis. The DNA reads TGTGCCAGCAGCCCGGGGGGAACCGGGGAGCTGTTTTTT. The translation is CASSPGGTGELFF.